The rows below give T cell receptor beta chains drawn from one sample of a study of molecular identifiers for immune sequencing clone quantification. Using its own MiXCR run on the PCR reads, TCRdb lists one record per CDR3 protein. The data show approximately 670,000 distinct CDR3 sequences, 20% seen once. The sample was naive CD8+ T cells from blood, with Jurkat cell RNA spiked in. The receptor source for this set is a human donor in good health. Some libraries in this study had Jurkat cell RNA spiked in. Both conserved end residues are part of each CDR3. D genes are given only for firm matches. The listing skips clone size in some rows; elsewhere it reads once, few, many or a size class.

TRBV7-9,many,TRBJ2-5,-,TGTGCCAGCAGCTTCCAGGCCGACCAAGAGACCCAGTACTTC,CASSFQADQETQYF
TRBV30,many,TRBJ1-1,-,TGTGCCTGGAGTGTAGACAGGAGGAACACTGAAGCTTTCTTT,CAWSVDRRNTEAFF
TRBV4-3,many,TRBJ2-7,TRBD2,TGCGCCAGCAGCCAAGGCCACCGGGGGGTCCCCGCTTACGAGCAGTACTTC,CASSQGHRGVPAYEQYF
TRBV28,many,TRBJ1-1,-,TGTGCCAGCAGTTTAGTCGCGTCCACCACTGAAGCTTTCTTT,CASSLVASTTEAFF
TRBV25-1,many,TRBJ2-5,TRBD1,TGTGCCAGCAGTGAGTGGACAGGGGGCCAAGAGACCCAGTACTTC,CASSEWTGGQETQYF
TRBV15,many,TRBJ2-7,-,TGTGCCACCAGTATCGTTGGAGGGTACGAGCAGTACTTC,CATSIVGGYEQYF
TRBV12-3/TRBV12-4,many,TRBJ2-2,-,TGTGCCAGCCGAAAGGGACATGACAGTCCCGGGGAGCTGTTTTTT,CASRKGHDSPGELFF
TRBV7-9,-,TRBJ2-7,-,TGTGCCAGCAGCCAGGGGACACTATTCTCTTACGAGCAGTACTTC,CASSQGTLFSYEQYF
TRBV27,-,TRBJ2-7,-,TGTGCCAGCAGTTTAACGGGGCCAGCGGGTTACGAGCAGTACTTC,CASSLTGPAGYEQYF
TRBV2,-,TRBJ2-2,-,TGTGCCAGCAGGCGACAGGTCTCGAACACCGGGGAGCTGTTTTTT,CASRRQVSNTGELFF
TRBV7-9,-,TRBJ2-7,-,TGTGCCAGCAGCTTATCTTTGGTAGCATCGGGCGAGCAGTACTTC,CASSLSLVASGEQYF
TRBV2,many,TRBJ1-2,-,TGTGCCAGCAGCCGAACCAGGGCTGTCGGCTATGGCTACACCTTC,CASSRTRAVGYGYTF
TRBV20-1,many,TRBJ2-1,TRBD2,TGCAGTGCTTCGACTAGCGGGAGTCTCCGCTCCTACAATGAGCAGTTCTTC,CSASTSGSLRSYNEQFF
TRBV10-3,-,TRBJ2-7,TRBD2,TGTGCCGTCAGTGAGTCAGGAGCGGGAGTGAACGAGCAGTACTTC,CAVSESGAGVNEQYF
TRBV27,-,TRBJ2-7,-,TGTGCCAGCAGTCCAGCTTTGAGGACCGAATACGAGCAGTACTTC,CASSPALRTEYEQYF
TRBV7-2,many,TRBJ2-3,-,TGTGCCAGCAGCTTATTGGTGGCAAAAAGCACAGATACGCAGTATTTT,CASSLLVAKSTDTQYF
TRBV7-2,many,TRBJ2-2,-,TGTGCCAGCAGCTTAGCCAGGGGCACCGGGGAGCTGTTTTTT,CASSLARGTGELFF
TRBV9,many,TRBJ2-7,-,TGTGCCAGCAGCGTAGATGATGGGGTCTACGAGCAGTACTTC,CASSVDDGVYEQYF
TRBV19,few,TRBJ1-1,-,TGTGCCAGTAGTATTACTGATTTCACTGAAGCTTTCTTT,CASSITDFTEAFF
TRBV5-4,many,TRBJ2-2,-,TGTGCCAGCAGTCAGTACTCGACCGGGGAGCTGTTTTTT,CASSQYSTGELFF
TRBV27,many,TRBJ2-7,TRBD1,TGTGCCAGCAGCATGGGACAGAACTTCTACGAGCAGTACTTC,CASSMGQNFYEQYF
TRBV7-6,many,TRBJ2-7,-,TGTGCCAGCAGCTCCGGTGGGGGCGGAAGTTACGAGCAGTACTTC,CASSSGGGGSYEQYF
TRBV27,many,TRBJ2-7,TRBD1,TGTGCCAGCCTAAGGACAGGGCTCCACGAGCAGTACTTC,CASLRTGLHEQYF
TRBV3-1,many,TRBJ2-3,-,TGTGCCAGCAGCCAGGACAGTCCCGGCACAGATACGCAGTATTTT,CASSQDSPGTDTQYF
TRBV3-1,few,TRBJ1-1,TRBD1,TGTGCCAGCAGCCAAGATAAAAGGGGACAGGGGAACACTGAAGCTTTCTTT,CASSQDKRGQGNTEAFF
TRBV12-3/TRBV12-4,many,TRBJ2-2,-,TGTGCCAGCAGTTTGACACCCGGGTCCCAGAACACCGGGGAGCTGTTTTTT,CASSLTPGSQNTGELFF
TRBV29-1,few,TRBJ1-1,-,TGCAGCGTTGTCTTATCCCACGGAAACACTGAAGCTTTCTTT,CSVVLSHGNTEAFF
TRBV20-1,many,TRBJ2-3,TRBD2,TGCAGTGCTAGAGTGGGGGGACTAGCTTACTACACAGATACGCAGTATTTT,CSARVGGLAYYTDTQYF
TRBV27,few,TRBJ2-7,TRBD2,TGTGCCAGCAGTCCCGAAACTAGCGGGTTCCCCTACGAGCAGTACTTC,CASSPETSGFPYEQYF
TRBV20-1,many,TRBJ2-7,TRBD2,TGCAGTGCTAGAGATTGGAGACTAGCGGGGTCCGAGCAGTACTTC,CSARDWRLAGSEQYF
TRBV27,many,TRBJ2-7,-,TGTGCCAGCAGCCTCACAGGCTACGGGAGCACCGAGCAGTACTTC,CASSLTGYGSTEQYF
TRBV24-1,many,TRBJ2-1,TRBD2,TGTGCCACCAGTGATTTGAAGAGCGGGAGGCAGCTGGATGAGCAGTTCTTC,CATSDLKSGRQLDEQFF
TRBV7-2,many,TRBJ2-1,-,TGTGCCAGCAGCCCTGGACTTAGCAGTGAGCAGTTCTTC,CASSPGLSSEQFF
TRBV15,many,TRBJ2-2,TRBD1,TGTGCCACGCGGACAGGATGGTACACCGGGGAGCTGTTTTTT,CATRTGWYTGELFF
TRBV20-1,many,TRBJ2-7,-,TGCAGTGCTAGAGCACCCTACGAGCAGTACTTC,CSARAPYEQYF
TRBV4-1,many,TRBJ2-1,TRBD1,TGCGCCAGCAGCCCCCTAAAGACAGGGTTAGGTGAGCAGTTCTTC,CASSPLKTGLGEQFF
TRBV27,many,TRBJ1-2,-,TGTGCCAGCAGTCCACGCCCGTTGGATCCCTATGGCTACACCTTC,CASSPRPLDPYGYTF
TRBV7-9,few,TRBJ1-4,-,TGTGCCAGCAGCCCCCCCGGGCGGGGGGGCGCGGATGAAAAACTGTTTTTT,CASSPPGRGGADEKLFF
TRBV12-3/TRBV12-4,few,TRBJ2-1,TRBD2,TGTGCCAGCAGTTCAGGACTAGCGGGATCTAATGAGCAGTTCTTC,CASSSGLAGSNEQFF
TRBV27,many,TRBJ2-7,-,TGTGCCAGCAGTTTATTCGGGACAACCTCCACGTACGAGCAGTACTTC,CASSLFGTTSTYEQYF
TRBV29-1,few,TRBJ2-1,-,TGCAGCGCCTCGGCGGACCTCTACAATGAGCAGTTCTTC,CSASADLYNEQFF
TRBV5-4,many,TRBJ1-3,-,TGTGCCAGCAGCAGACCGGGGCGGTCATCAGATAACACCATATATTTT,CASSRPGRSSDNTIYF
TRBV4-1,-,TRBJ2-1,TRBD2,TGCGCCAGCAGCCAGGATCCGGGACTAGGTTACAATGAGCAGGTCTTC,CASSQDPGLGYNEQVF
TRBV4-1,few,TRBJ2-7,-,TGCGCCAGCAGCCAAGGGTGGCAGGTTTACTACGAGCAGTACTTC,CASSQGWQVYYEQYF
TRBV4-3,few,TRBJ2-1,-,TGCGCCAGCAGCCCGACACAAGGGGACGAGCAGTTCTTC,CASSPTQGDEQFF
TRBV7-6,many,TRBJ2-3,TRBD2,TGTGCCAGCAGCCCAAGCGGGAGCCGCACAGATACGCAGTATTTT,CASSPSGSRTDTQYF
TRBV9,-,TRBJ2-7,-,TGTGCCAGCAGCGTAGTACCAGGCTACGAGCAGTACTTC,CASSVVPGYEQYF
TRBV7-9,many,TRBJ2-7,-,TGTGCCAGCAGCATGCGGGGAGCTGTCTACGAGCAGTACTTC,CASSMRGAVYEQYF
TRBV6-1,many,TRBJ1-2,-,TGTGCCAGCAGTGAAGACAGGTTATTTCGCTATGGCTACACCTTC,CASSEDRLFRYGYTF
TRBV25-1,many,TRBJ1-6,-,TGTGCCAGCAGTGATATTTCGGCCGGGGGGAATAATTCACCCCTCCACTTT,CASSDISAGGNNSPLHF
TRBV4-3,many,TRBJ2-7,TRBD1,TGCGCCAGCAGCCAGAGTAGGGACAGTCTCTACGAGCAGTACTTC,CASSQSRDSLYEQYF
TRBV28,many,TRBJ1-3,-,TGTGCCAGCAGTTTATTACCGGCCTCTGGAAACACCATATATTTT,CASSLLPASGNTIYF
TRBV7-2,many,TRBJ1-3,-,TGTGCCAGCAGCTTAGACGGATCCTCTGGAAACACCATATATTTT,CASSLDGSSGNTIYF
TRBV15,many,TRBJ1-4,-,TGTGCCACCAGCACTGGAGCAGGCGGGCGGTATGAAAAACTGTTTTTT,CATSTGAGGRYEKLFF
TRBV28,few,TRBJ1-4,-,TGTGCCAGCAGTTTTTATCTCTCTAATGAAAAACTGTTTTTT,CASSFYLSNEKLFF
TRBV27,many,TRBJ2-7,-,TGTGCCAGCAGCCGGCAGGGGCCAGGGTACGAGCAGTACTTC,CASSRQGPGYEQYF
TRBV11-2,few,TRBJ2-4,TRBD2,TGTGCCAGCAGCTCGGGGGGGGTGGGCGTAGCCAAAAACATTCAGTACTTC,CASSSGGVGVAKNIQYF